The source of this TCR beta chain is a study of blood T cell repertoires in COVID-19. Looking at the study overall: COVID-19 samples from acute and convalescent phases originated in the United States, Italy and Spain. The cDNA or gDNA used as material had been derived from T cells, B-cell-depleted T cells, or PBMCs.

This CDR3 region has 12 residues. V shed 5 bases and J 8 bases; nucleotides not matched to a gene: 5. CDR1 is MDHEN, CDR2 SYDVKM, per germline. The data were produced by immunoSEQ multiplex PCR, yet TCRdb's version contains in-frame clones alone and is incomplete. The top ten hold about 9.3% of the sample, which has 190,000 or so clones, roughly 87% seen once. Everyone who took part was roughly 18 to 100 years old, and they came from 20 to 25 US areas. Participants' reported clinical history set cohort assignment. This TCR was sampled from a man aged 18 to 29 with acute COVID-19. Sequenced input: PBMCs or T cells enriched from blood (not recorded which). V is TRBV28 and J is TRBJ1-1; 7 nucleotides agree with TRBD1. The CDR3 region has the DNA TGTGCCAGCAGTCTCCAGACAGGGGAAGCTTTCTTT. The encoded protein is CASSLQTGEAFF.